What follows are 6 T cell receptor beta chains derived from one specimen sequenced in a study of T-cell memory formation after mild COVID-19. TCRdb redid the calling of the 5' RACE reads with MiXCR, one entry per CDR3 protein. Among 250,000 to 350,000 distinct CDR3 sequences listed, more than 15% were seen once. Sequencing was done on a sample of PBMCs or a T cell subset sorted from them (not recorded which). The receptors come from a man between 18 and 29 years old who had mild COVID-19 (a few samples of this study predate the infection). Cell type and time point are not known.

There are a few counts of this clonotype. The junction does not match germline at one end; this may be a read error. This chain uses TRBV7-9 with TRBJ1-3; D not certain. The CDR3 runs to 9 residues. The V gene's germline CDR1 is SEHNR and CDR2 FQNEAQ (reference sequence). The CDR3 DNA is TGTGCCAGCAGCTTGAACTCCCTGTTT. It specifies CASSLNSLF.

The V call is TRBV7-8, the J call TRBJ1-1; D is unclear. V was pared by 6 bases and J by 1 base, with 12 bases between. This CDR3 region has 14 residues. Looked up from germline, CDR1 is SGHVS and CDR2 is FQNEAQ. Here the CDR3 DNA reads TGTGCCAGCAGTTACTTTGATCGGAACACTGAAGCTTTCTTT. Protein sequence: CASSYFDRNTEAFF.

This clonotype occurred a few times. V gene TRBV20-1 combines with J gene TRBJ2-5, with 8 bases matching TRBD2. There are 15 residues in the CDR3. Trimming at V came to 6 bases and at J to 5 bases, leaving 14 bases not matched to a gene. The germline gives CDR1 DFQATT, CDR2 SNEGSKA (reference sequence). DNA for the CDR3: TGCAGTGCCCTACTAGGGGCGGGGGGTGCGGAGACCCAGTACTTC. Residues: CSALLGAGGAETQYF.

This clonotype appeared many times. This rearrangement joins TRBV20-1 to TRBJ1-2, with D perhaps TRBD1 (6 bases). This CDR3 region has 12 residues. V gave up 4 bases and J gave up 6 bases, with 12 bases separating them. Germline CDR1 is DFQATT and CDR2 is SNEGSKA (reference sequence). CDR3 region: CSANLQGHGYTF. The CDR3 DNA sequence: TGCAGTGCTAACCTACAGGGCCATGGCTACACCTTC.

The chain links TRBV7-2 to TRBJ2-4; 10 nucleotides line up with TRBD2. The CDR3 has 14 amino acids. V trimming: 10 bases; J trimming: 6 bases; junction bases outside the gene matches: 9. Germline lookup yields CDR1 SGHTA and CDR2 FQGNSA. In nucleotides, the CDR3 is TGTGCCATTGTAAGCGGGGGGGCCGGAAACATTCAGTACTTC. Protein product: CAIVSGGAGNIQYF.

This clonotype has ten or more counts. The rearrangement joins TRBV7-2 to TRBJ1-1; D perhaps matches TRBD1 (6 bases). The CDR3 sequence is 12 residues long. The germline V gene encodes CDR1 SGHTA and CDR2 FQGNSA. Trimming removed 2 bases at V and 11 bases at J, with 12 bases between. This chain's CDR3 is CASSLIGGDAFF. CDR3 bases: TGTGCCAGCAGCTTAATCGGGGGCGACGCTTTCTTT.